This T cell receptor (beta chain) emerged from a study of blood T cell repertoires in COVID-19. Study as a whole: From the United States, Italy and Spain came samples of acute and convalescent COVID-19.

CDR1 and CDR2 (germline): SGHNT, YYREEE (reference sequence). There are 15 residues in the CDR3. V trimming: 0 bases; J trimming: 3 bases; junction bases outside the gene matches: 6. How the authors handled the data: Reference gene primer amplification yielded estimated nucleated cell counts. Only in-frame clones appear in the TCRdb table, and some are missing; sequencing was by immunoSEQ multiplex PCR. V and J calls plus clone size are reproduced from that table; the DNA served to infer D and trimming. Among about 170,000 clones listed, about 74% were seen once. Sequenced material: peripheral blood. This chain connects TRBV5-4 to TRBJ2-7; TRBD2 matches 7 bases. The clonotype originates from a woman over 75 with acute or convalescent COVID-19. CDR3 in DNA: TGTGCCAGCAGCTTGGGTCTAGCGGAACACTACGAGCAGTACTTC. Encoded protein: CASSLGLAEHYEQYF.